A selection of T cell receptor beta chains follows, all from one sample in a study of cytomegalovirus exposure and HLA in healthy donors. The table came from immunoSEQ multiplex PCR; TCRdb's copy has only in-frame clones and leaves some out. The sample lists approximately 100,000 clones, 50% to 80% seen once, with roughly 3.9% in the top ten. The sequenced sample was PBMCs. The receptors stem from a man younger than 45 in good health and CMV-seronegative. Both conserved end residues are part of each CDR3. The D gene is left open where the match is weak. Expanded clones are given a class, and other clones once, few, many or no size at all.

j_call v_call clone_size d_call cdr3_nt cdr3_aa
TRBJ2-1 TRBV20-1 - - TGCAGTGCTAGACGGGGGAATGAGCAGTTCTTC CSARRGNEQFF
TRBJ1-2 TRBV19 - - TGTGCCAGTAGTATGGAGGGGACCACCGTCTATGGCTACACCTTC CASSMEGTTVYGYTF
TRBJ2-7 TRBV11-2 few TRBD2 TGTGCCAGCAGCTGGTTGGGCGGGAGGTACTACGAGCAGTACTTC CASSWLGGRYYEQYF
TRBJ1-2 TRBV10-2 - TRBD1 TGCGCCAGCAGTGTTCGCAGGGGGAATCGAGCTAACTATGGCTACACCTTC CASSVRRGNRANYGYTF
TRBJ1-2 TRBV7-9 - - TGTGCCAGCAGCCGACGGGGTGGAGTCGAACGGAGCGGCTACACCTTC CASSRRGGVERSGYTF
TRBJ1-4 TRBV9 - TRBD1 TGTGCCAGCAGCGTAGACAGGACAGGGGGAGAAAAACTGTTTTTT CASSVDRTGGEKLFF
TRBJ1-1 TRBV7-9 - - TGTGCCAGCAGCTTAGACCAGACAGGAAAAAGATCTGAAGCTTTCTTT CASSLDQTGKRSEAFF
TRBJ2-2 TRBV28 once TRBD2 TGTGCCAGCAGCTCGCTATTAGCGGGAGGGCCGGGTTTTCGTTCTACCGGGGAGCTGTTTTTT CASSSLLAGGPGFRSTGELFF
TRBJ2-1 TRBV7-3 - - TGTGCCAGCAGCGCCGTAGAGAATGAGCAGTTCTTC CASSAVENEQFF
TRBJ2-7 TRBV4-1 - - TGCGCCAGCAGCCTACAGGGAAGCAACGAGCAGTACTTC CASSLQGSNEQYF
TRBJ2-2 TRBV6-6 - - TGTGCCAGCACCGGGGGAAGGACCGGGGAGCTGTTTTTT CASTGGRTGELFF
TRBJ2-5 TRBV11-2 few TRBD1 TGTGCCAGCAGCTCCAACAGGGGGCGCGGGGAGACCCAGTACTTC CASSSNRGRGETQYF
TRBJ1-4 TRBV6-1 few - TGTGCCAGCGGCAATGGGCAGAACAATGAAAAACTGTTTTTT CASGNGQNNEKLFF
TRBJ2-1 TRBV6-4 - - TGTGCCAGCAGTCGTACAGGGTCCGAACCGTACAATGAGCAGTTCTTC CASSRTGSEPYNEQFF
TRBJ1-4 TRBV4-3 few TRBD1 TGCGCCAGCAGCCTCGGGACAGGGGGAAATGAAAAACTGTTTTTT CASSLGTGGNEKLFF
TRBJ2-7 TRBV11-2 - TRBD2 TGTGCCAGCAGCTTGCCAGCGGGGAACTCCTACGAGCAGTACTTC CASSLPAGNSYEQYF
TRBJ2-2 TRBV10-3 - - TGTGCCATCAGTGAGCGAACGGGGGGCATCACCGGGGAGCTGTTTTTT CAISERTGGITGELFF
TRBJ2-7 TRBV5-1 few TRBD2 TGCGCCAGCAGCCCGACTAGCGGACCCTACGAGCAGTACTTC CASSPTSGPYEQYF
TRBJ1-5 TRBV2 once - TGTGCCAGCAGTGAAATCAGAACCCAGCATTTT CASSEIRTQHF
TRBJ2-1 TRBV19 - - TGTGCCAGCAGGCTGGGGGGAGGGGGGGCAATTTACAATGAGCAGTTCTTC CASRLGGGGAIYNEQFF
TRBJ2-7 TRBV6-1 - - TGTGCCAGCAGTCCAGAGGTTCTCTCCTACGAGCAGTACTTC CASSPEVLSYEQYF
TRBJ1-4 TRBV19 - - TGTGCCAGTAGTGCCGGACAGTTGGAAAAACTGTTTTTT CASSAGQLEKLFF
TRBJ1-1 TRBV19 - TRBD1 TGTGCCAGTAGTAAATATGGGACAGGGGTGACTGAAGCTTTCTTT CASSKYGTGVTEAFF
TRBJ1-1 TRBV28 - - TGTGCCAGCGCAGAGAACACTGAAGCTTTCTTT CASAENTEAFF
TRBJ2-1 TRBV7-9 - TRBD1 TGTGCCAGCAGCGTCGGGACAGGGGTCAATGAGCAGTTCTTC CASSVGTGVNEQFF
TRBJ1-2 TRBV6-1 few TRBD1 TGTGCCAGCAGTGACCCGGGACAGAACCGCAGGGAGGGCTACACCTTC CASSDPGQNRREGYTF
TRBJ2-5 TRBV25-1 - TRBD1 TGTGCCAGCAGTGAGAACAGGGGTGCGGAGACCCAGTACTTC CASSENRGAETQYF
TRBJ2-1 TRBV5-4 - - TGTGCCAGCAGCTTGTTGCCGGGGAAGCCTTACAATGAGCAGTTCTTC CASSLLPGKPYNEQFF
TRBJ2-4 TRBV7-8 - TRBD2 TGTGCCAGCAGCTTAGTAGCGGGAGTGTCAAAAAACATTCAGTACTTC CASSLVAGVSKNIQYF
TRBJ2-2 TRBV21-1 - - TGTGCCAGCAGCAAAGGACGTCAGGGCACCGGGGAGCTGTTTTTT CASSKGRQGTGELFF
TRBJ2-7 TRBV28 - TRBD2 TGTGCCAGCAGTTTAAGCCTCGCGGGAGGGACCTACGAGCAGTACTTC CASSLSLAGGTYEQYF
TRBJ1-1 TRBV14 - - TGTGCCAGCAGCCAAGGAAAGCGACTGATCAGGGCTCCCCCGGTAAACACTGAAGCTTTCTTT CASSQGKRLIRAPPVNTEAFF
TRBJ2-1 TRBV27 - TRBD2 TGTGCCAGCACCACACGGGGGGGACTAGCCGACAATGAGCAGTTCTTC CASTTRGGLADNEQFF
TRBJ2-1 TRBV9 - TRBD2 TGTGCCAGCAGCGCTAGCGGGACGTCGTCTGAGCAGTTCTTC CASSASGTSSEQFF
TRBJ2-3 TRBV28 few TRBD2 TGTGCCAGCAGCGATTTTACTAGCGGCGTCACAGATACGCAGTATTTT CASSDFTSGVTDTQYF
TRBJ2-1 TRBV27 few TRBD2 TGTGCCAGCACGGGACTACCTATGAATGAGCAGTTCTTC CASTGLPMNEQFF
TRBJ2-7 TRBV4-2 few TRBD2 TGTGCCAGCAGCCTTAGCGGGGGGGACCCCTACGAGCAGTACTTC CASSLSGGDPYEQYF
TRBJ1-2 TRBV4-1 - - TGCGCCAGCAGCCAAGAAGGGGCAGGGCTTCATTTTGGCTACACCTTC CASSQEGAGLHFGYTF
TRBJ2-5 TRBV5-8 - - TGTGCCAGCAGCACCGGGGGTAGAAGTAGGGAGACCCAGTACTTC CASSTGGRSRETQYF
TRBJ1-5 TRBV18 - - TGTGCCAGCTCAGCCGACAGGCCAAGCAATCAGCCCCAGCATTTT CASSADRPSNQPQHF
TRBJ2-1 TRBV6-5 - TRBD2 TGTGCCAGCAGTGCCCTAGCGGGGGAACCCAATGAGCAGTTCTTC CASSALAGEPNEQFF